The clone carrying this T cell receptor beta chain was counted only a few times. Individual cDNA molecules (in the library) carried attached unique molecular identifiers. TCRdb fed the RACE reads into MiXCR, producing one record per CDR3 protein. This sample has about 380,000 distinct CDR3 sequences, with roughly 6.3% found just once. Germline assignment: CDR1 LGHDT and CDR2 YNNKEL (reference sequence). The CDR3 is made up of 16 amino acids. J was trimmed by 4 bases and V by 0 bases; bases with no gene match: 1. The time point is: patch test 2, 6 weeks after DPC sensitization. Treatment denoted: therapeutic diphenylcyclopropenone sensitization with weekly scalp DPC. People who gave samples had alopecia, were 18 to 70 years old, and were suitable for DPC. This specimen comes from a study of human T cells and chemical hapten exposure. For the study at large: A roughly 2 cm by roughly 2 cm inner upper arm patch received 2% DPC for sensitization. Throughout a study of approximately 5 months, patients underwent weekly scalp administration of diphenylcyclopropenone doses.

The V call is TRBV3-1, the J call TRBJ2-3; TRBD2 matches at 13 bases. The specimen comprised whole blood, sampled in connection with sensitization to the hapten diphenylcyclopropenone (DPC). This TCR derives from a woman younger than 35 with alopecia areata. Some clones in this sample may be carry-over from other donors' samples. CDR3 bases: TGTGCCAGCAGCCAAGATGGACTAGCGGGAGCAGATACGCAGTATTTT. Protein product: CASSQDGLAGADTQYF.